These 27 T cell receptor beta chains were sequenced from one sample in a study of cytomegalovirus exposure and HLA in healthy donors. The study ran its PCR with 60 Vbeta and 13 Jbeta primers. Repertoires were generated with immunoSEQ multiplex PCR, while TCRdb's copy carries only in-frame clones and drops some. The table includes 120,000 or so clones, 80% to 85% detected once. The specimen was PBMCs. The receptors here all came from a human donor in good health.

Comment on this clone: Distinct nucleotide sequences in the sample also encode this CDR3. The rearrangement links TRBV11-2 to TRBJ1-5; TRBD1 matches at 9 bases. V shed 5 bases and J 4 bases; nucleotides not matched to a gene: 6. This CDR3 is built from 15 residues. Germline V CDR1 and CDR2: SGHAT, FQNNGV. This CDR3 is CASSLGQGGNQPQHF. The CDR3 nucleotides are TGTGCCAGCAGCCTGGGACAGGGCGGGAATCAGCCCCAGCATTTT.

The chain has TRBV4-2 and TRBJ2-3; TRBD2 matches 9 bases. The CDR3 is 16 amino acids. V trimming: 4 bases; J trimming: 2 bases; junction bases outside the gene matches: 7. The V gene's germline CDR1 is LGHNA and CDR2 YNFKEQ. The CDR3 sequence is CASSPLGGGATDTQYF. The CDR3 DNA follows: TGTGCCAGCAGCCCCTTGGGCGGGGGGGCCACAGATACGCAGTATTTT.

This clone appeared once. The chain couples TRBV19 to TRBJ1-1; D might be TRBD1 (5 bases). This CDR3 has 15 residues. The ends were cut back, 4 bases at V and 1 base at J, with 13 bases in the middle. From germline, CDR1 is LNHDA and CDR2 SQIVND (reference sequence). The CDR3 DNA sequence: TGTGCCAGTAGTAAAAATGGACATTCGAACACTGAAGCTTTCTTT. Protein: CASSKNGHSNTEAFF.

This clone appeared a few times. The chain employs TRBV9 and TRBJ1-4, with D unclear. V dropped 0 bases and J dropped 8 bases, with 11 bases sitting between them. Per germline, CDR1 SGDLS and CDR2 YYNGEE. The CDR3 sequence is 14 residues long. The CDR3 reads CASSVDDRREKLFF. In DNA, the CDR3 is TGTGCCAGCAGCGTAGACGATCGTAGAGAAAAACTGTTTTTT.

This clone was detected a few times. The chain joins TRBV28 to TRBJ1-1; 12 bases line up with TRBD1. V gave up 3 bases and J gave up 3 bases; unmatched junction bases: 2. CDR1 is MDHEN and CDR2 is SYDVKM in the germline V gene. The CDR3 sequence is 15 residues long. DNA for the CDR3: TGTGCCAGCAGTTTGGGGGACAGGGGGCACACTGAAGCTTTCTTT. Amino acids: CASSLGDRGHTEAFF.

The chain combines TRBV28 with TRBJ2-7, with D possibly TRBD2 on 6 matching bases. Trimming removed 3 bases from V and 4 bases from J, with 13 bases in between. Per the germline V gene, CDR1 is MDHEN and CDR2 is SYDVKM. The CDR3 loop spans 14 amino acids. This chain's CDR3 is CASSFGGSGYEQYF. The CDR3 DNA follows: TGTGCCAGCAGTTTCGGGGGATCAGGATACGAGCAGTACTTC.

This clone was recorded only once. The germline gene is not matched at one end of the junction; a read error may be the cause. The chain employs TRBV5-1 and TRBJ1-6; D possibly corresponds to TRBD1 (5 bases). The CDR3 loop spans 14 amino acids. CDR1 and CDR2 (germline): SGHRS, YFSETQ. As DNA, the CDR3 is TGTGCCAGCAGCTTGGTCAGGGCGGATTCACCCCTCCACTTT. Protein product: CASSLVRADSPLHF.

The CDR3 DNA is TGTGCCATCAGCCCCAGACAGGGCGACTATGGCTACACCTTC. As protein: CAISPRQGDYGYTF. The chain has TRBV10-3 and TRBJ1-2; the match to TRBD1 covers 7 bases. CDR1 is ENHRY and CDR2 is SYGVKD in the germline V gene. The CDR3 is 14 residues long. V lost 6 bases to trimming and J lost 3 bases; unmatched junction nucleotides: 7.

The chain employs TRBV5-1 and TRBJ2-3; D not certain. Trimming stripped 1 base from V and 6 bases from J, with 15 bases between. CDR1 is SGHRS, CDR2 YFSETQ, per germline. This CDR3 has 15 residues. CDR3 DNA sequence: TGCGCCAGCAGCTTGATCGGTGTCCAAACGGATACGCAGTATTTT. Its protein is CASSLIGVQTDTQYF.

The chain combines TRBV6-5 with TRBJ1-3; unclear D gene. The length of the CDR3 is 16 residues. Trimming took 0 bases from V and 0 from J, leaving 9 bases between them. The germline V gene encodes CDR1 MNHEY and CDR2 SVGAGI. The CDR3 is CASSYSWASSGNTIYF. CDR3 bases: TGTGCCAGCAGTTACTCGTGGGCGAGCTCTGGAAACACCATATATTTT.

This rearrangement joins TRBV21-1 to TRBJ2-2; the listed D gene, TRBD1, was not tested against the DNA. TRBV21-1 is marked as a pseudogene. The CDR3 length is 17 residues. The CDR3 nucleotides are TGTGCCAGCAGCACTAGAGATCTACAGGGGGCCACCGGGGAGCTGTTTTTT. Translation gives CASSTRDLQGATGELFF.

The sample holds a few counts of this clone. The chain uses TRBV13 and TRBJ2-1; possibly TRBD2 for D (6 bases). The CDR3 has 16 residues. Deletions cut 0 bases from V and 1 base from J, with 10 bases between. CDR1 is PRHDT and CDR2 is FYEKMQ in the germline V gene (reference sequence). Here the CDR3 reads CASSLGAGRSYNEQFF. Here the CDR3 DNA reads TGTGCCAGCAGCTTAGGAGCGGGTCGGTCCTACAATGAGCAGTTCTTC.

This chain connects TRBV6-6 to TRBJ2-2, with D possibly TRBD2 on 5 matching bases. Trimming shortened V by 6 bases and J by 0 bases, and 11 bases separated the two germline ends. There are 15 residues in the CDR3. Germline CDR1 and CDR2: MNHNY and SVGAGI (reference sequence). CDR3 DNA sequence: TGTGCCAGCAGGGCCGGGGTATCGAACACCGGGGAGCTGTTTTTT. It is translated as CASRAGVSNTGELFF.

The chain uses TRBV19 and TRBJ1-1; D is perhaps TRBD1 (6 bases). V was shortened by 7 bases and J by 3 bases, with 24 bases between the two germline ends. The CDR3 has 17 residues. Germline assignment: CDR1 LNHDA and CDR2 SQIVND (reference sequence). CDR3 DNA sequence: TGTGCCAGTAACGCCCCAGGGGCGCACATACTGGACACTGAAGCTTTCTTT. This sequence encodes CASNAPGAHILDTEAFF.

This chain links TRBV25-1 with TRBJ2-7; 8 nucleotides align to TRBD1. The V and J ends lost 6 bases and 6 bases, in that order; junction bases with no gene match: 7. In germline, CDR1 is MGHDK, CDR2 SYGVNS. The CDR3 totals 13 residues. CDR3 sequence: CASSLATGAEQYF. The CDR3 nucleotides read TGTGCCAGCAGCTTGGCGACAGGGGCCGAGCAGTACTTC.

This clone was seen only a few times. The rearrangement uses TRBV5-4 and TRBJ2-3; D is possibly TRBD2 (6 bases). Germline V gene lookup returns CDR1 SGHNT and CDR2 YYREEE (reference sequence). Between the trimmed V and J ends, which lost 5 bases and 2 bases, there was a span of 18 bases. This CDR3 is built from 16 residues. CDR3 protein: CASSPNAAGITDTQYF. The DNA for the CDR3 is TGTGCCAGCAGTCCGAACGCGGCGGGGATCACAGATACGCAGTATTTT.

This chain connects TRBV5-1 to TRBJ2-7; D perhaps matches TRBD1 (6 bases). Per germline, CDR1 SGHRS and CDR2 YFSETQ. The CDR3 loop spans 15 amino acids. V was shortened by 4 bases and J by 4 bases, with 18 bases between the two germline ends. The CDR3 bases are TGCGCCAGCAGCCCGGGCTGGGGGCTCGATTACGAGCAGTACTTC. This translates into CASSPGWGLDYEQYF.

Worth noting for this clone: Other nucleotide sequences in the sample specify the same CDR3. J is TRBJ1-3 and V is TRBV5-6; TRBD1 is a possible D gene (6 bases). CDR1 and CDR2 from the germline V gene are SGHDT and YYEEEE. This CDR3 comprises 16 residues. Trimming pared 7 bases from V and 7 bases from J, leaving 24 bases between. The CDR3, as DNA: TGTGCCAGCCAAAACATCGAGGGGGTTGTTGGGAACACCATATATTTT. Amino acid sequence: CASQNIEGVVGNTIYF.

This clone has only one observation. The V and J genes are TRBV7-7 and TRBJ2-1; D gene unclear. The V end was cut by 1 base, the J end by 9 bases, with 16 bases between. The V gene's germline CDR1 is SSHAT and CDR2 FNYEAQ (reference sequence). The CDR3 runs to 15 residues. The CDR3 DNA sequence: TGTGCCAGCAGCTTAGACTTCGGGTCCGGTGGTGAGCAGTTCTTC. Protein product: CASSLDFGSGGEQFF.

This clone has a single count. V gene TRBV11-2 combines with J gene TRBJ2-7; TRBD1 matches at 8 bases. The V gene's germline CDR1 is SGHAT and CDR2 FQNNGV. The CDR3 is made up of 15 amino acids. V trimming: 6 bases; J trimming: 5 bases; junction bases outside the gene matches: 12. The CDR3 bases are TGTGCCAGCAGATTCCTCAAGACAGGGGCGGACGAGCAGTACTTC. Residues: CASRFLKTGADEQYF.

The chain couples TRBV6-4 to TRBJ2-1; 11 positions agree with TRBD2. The CDR3 spans 15 residues. Germline assignment: CDR1 MRHNA and CDR2 SNTAGT. Germline trimming cut 5 bases from V and 7 bases from J; bases unmatched to any gene: 7. The CDR3 reads CASSRIAGGPNEQFF. As DNA, the CDR3 is TGTGCCAGCAGTCGAATAGCGGGGGGGCCGAATGAGCAGTTCTTC.

The chain joins TRBV9 to TRBJ1-5; D might be TRBD1 (6 bases). The CDR3 loop spans 15 amino acids. The ends were cut back, 3 bases at V and 3 bases at J, with 13 bases in the middle. The germline CDR1 and CDR2 sequences are SGDLS and YYNGEE. The CDR3 loop is CASSGLGHPNQPQHF. The DNA of the CDR3 is TGTGCCAGCAGCGGACTGGGACACCCCAATCAGCCCCAGCATTTT.

The chain joins TRBV5-1 to TRBJ2-7, with 10 positions matching TRBD1. Unmatched junction bases numbered 9, after V lost 6 bases and J lost 6 bases. CDR3 length equals 14 residues. Germline V gives CDR1 SGHRS, CDR2 YFSETQ. The DNA for the CDR3 is TGCGCCAGCACACAGGACAGGGGGAATTTCGAGCAGTACTTC. Protein: CASTQDRGNFEQYF.

J is TRBJ2-1 and V is TRBV5-6; D remains unclear. This CDR3 spans 13 amino acids. The germline CDR1 and CDR2 sequences are SGHDT and YYEEEE. The V gene lost 1 base and the J gene lost 8 bases, with 10 bases spanning the gap. The CDR3 protein is CASSLSGPDEQFF. CDR3 DNA: TGTGCCAGCAGCTTGTCTGGGCCGGATGAGCAGTTCTTC.

The chain is built from TRBV11-2 and TRBJ2-5, with D maybe TRBD2 (6 bases). Germline CDR1 is SGHAT and CDR2 is FQNNGV. The CDR3 is 18 residues long. V lost 0 bases to trimming and J lost 3 bases, with 20 bases between them. The CDR3 region has the DNA TGTGCCAGCAGCTTAGATATTTGGGGCGGCGGGGCGAAAGAGACCCAGTACTTC. It encodes CASSLDIWGGGAKETQYF.

The CDR3 sequence: CASSWGDEQFF. The DNA of the CDR3 is TGTGCCAGCAGCTGGGGCGATGAGCAGTTCTTC. The chain has TRBV5-4 and TRBJ2-1, with a possible D match to TRBD1 (5 bases). The V end lost 3 bases, the J end lost 8 bases, and 6 bases lay between the germline ends. Per germline, CDR1 SGHNT and CDR2 YYREEE (reference sequence). The CDR3 consists of 11 residues.

The rearrangement joins TRBV5-5 to TRBJ1-6; TRBD1 is a possible D gene (5 bases). Looked up from germline, CDR1 is SGHKS and CDR2 is YYEKEE (reference sequence). V was trimmed by 4 bases and J by 4 bases, leaving 12 bases between them. The CDR3 totals 15 residues. The CDR3: CASSREEGYNSPLHF. CDR3 nucleotides: TGTGCCAGCAGCAGAGAGGAGGGGTATAATTCACCCCTCCACTTT.